This T cell receptor beta chain was captured by sequencing in a study of cytomegalovirus exposure and HLA in healthy donors (dated by TCRdb to about 2017). Context from the whole study: An earlier analysis of roughly 500 of the donors reported 276 Gb of sequence data and 95 million to 130 million unique TCR beta sequences obtained from some 170 million T cells. Around 320 gigabases of sequencing data and approximately 80 million unique TCR sequences were included in an early release covering over 600 HLA-typed donors. The genetic ancestry cluster associated with self-reported Caucasian donors included 81% of the approximately 410 genotyped donors. The study aimed to test whether signatures of past pathogen exposure could be identified by cataloging public T cell receptors. Using immunosequencing, the study profiled T cell repertoires from about 650 subjects and related those repertoires to cytomegalovirus serostatus. A separate validation cohort of over 95 different subjects was used in addition to the approximately 670-subject first cohort. High-throughput TCR immunosequencing, statistical association of individual TCRs with disease status, and machine learning were combined to predict cytomegalovirus infection status. To study patterns of TCR occurrence, a later analysis re-analyzed previously published TCR beta repertoires from around 700 donors and added high-resolution HLA genotyping. Rather than drawing on any new phenotypic data, the later analysis identified candidate immune exposures from TCR beta sequences and the way those sequences occurred across donors. An earlier analysis of around 580 of the donors used high-throughput TCR beta sequencing to judge whether each TCR beta V gene segment behaved as functional or pseudogenic. Donor age, sex, ethnicity and CMV serostatus were collected together with the repertoire data. A later genetic analysis took genome-wide SNP genotypes for 398 of the 666 donors and used that subset as a discovery cohort. Every repertoire in the discovery cohort had been generated on one and the same sequencing platform. Both class I and class II loci were covered by HLA typing, at four-digit resolution. Typing coverage varied by locus: about 620-640 donors for A, B, C, DRB1 and DQB1; more than 500 for DQA1; some 610 for DPA1; roughly 470 for DPB1. Roughly five DR-DQ haplotypes were handled as single units for association and clustering because linkage in the cohort was strong. On average, about 240,000 unique TCR beta nucleotide sequences were sequenced per donor among 350 to 400 genotyped donors of the cohort, with about 19% of those sequences being non-productive.

The research as a whole found: In both the original and validation cohorts, the classifier was reported to diagnose cytomegalovirus status with high specificity and sensitivity. A further reported finding was that TCR beta sequences accurately predicted the HLA-A and HLA-B alleles for most subjects in the first cohort. Linkage disequilibrium might explain the correlated functional status among segregating V segments, but an unknown experimental factor could not be ruled out. Because counts were too low, 15 to 20 rarely observed V segments, including chromosome 9 orphons, were left out of the earlier analysis of about 620 of the donors. Specific HLA alleles were associated with 15,000 to 20,000 TCR beta sequences at a false discovery rate of 0.05 in a later analysis. In vitro tests confirmed that a few of the cytomegalovirus-associated TCR beta chains recognize cytomegalovirus antigens. Compared with the approximately 710-donor mean, donors in an Asian-associated ancestry cluster had fewer N-insertions in productive TCRs, according to a later genetic analysis. Only TCR beta chains were sequenced in this cohort, and the absence of alpha or paired-chain data limited detectable features. The study gave a list of some 150 TCR beta chains associated with cytomegalovirus. Because HLA typing was missing for some donors at each locus, association tests included only the typed subset. A later analysis found that HLA-associated TCR beta chains were more clonally expanded and had lower generation probabilities than equally common non-associated chains. According to a later analysis, parvovirus B19, influenza, CMV and Epstein-Barr virus appeared linked to several top co-occurrence clusters. Broadly in line with IMGT annotations, most TCR beta V segments showed up in productive rearrangements about 90% or about 30% of the time in an earlier analysis of under 700 of the donors. While some public TCRs were present in many individuals, most TCR sequences turned up only very rarely across donors. In a later analysis, most CMV-associated TCR beta chains were found to appear HLA-restricted, with HLA associations seemingly driven largely by CMV exposure. Roughly uniform sequencing depth across donors was assumed in presence/absence analyses, although this assumption may not hold. According to the authors, the approach could potentially be generalized to other disease states and immunological phenotypes. Assigning TCR associations to individual alleles was difficult when HLA alleles, especially DR and DQ, strongly co-occurred. Because the 87-base-pair reads could not distinguish some IMGT-functional V segments, including TRBV6-2 and TRBV6-3, those segments were excluded. CMV serostatus was the only immune exposure information available for the cohort. A later analysis found that TCR association rates varied across HLA loci, with DRB1 alleles showing the most associated TCRs and HLA-C alleles the fewest. A later genetic analysis associated a missense DCLRE1C variant with V-gene and J-gene trimming of TCR beta chains, and an independent cohort replicated the association. The sequencing pipeline was judged likely to have produced a cluster of highly shared sequence variants as a technical artifact.

For this clone: The antigen it binds to is not known. Per-base qualities were not stored, and no clone one base away is much larger.

The cohort comprised 670 or so healthy bone marrow donors. All cohort members were sampled while nominally healthy, although unrecorded immune exposures were likely present. The donor was CMV seronegative and belonged to the group of over 350 seronegative cohort members. A peripheral blood sample was provided by each donor, and peripheral blood mononuclear cells were used for TCR beta sequencing. The Qiagen DNeasy Blood Extraction Kit was used to extract genomic DNA from the blood cell samples. From its cysteine to its phenylalanine, the CDR3 spans 19 amino acids. The sequence is cut down to CDR3 DNA, 57 bases in frame from base 1. Germline trimming amounts to 5 bases on V and 1 base on J, with 13 as the count of junction bases outside the gene matches. CDR1 and CDR2 are drawn from the germline V gene (reference sequence): MNHEY, SMNVEV. Libraries were built with the immunoSEQ multiplex PCR assay. A mixture of 60 forward primers for TCR Vbeta segments and 13 reverse primers for TCR Jbeta segments was used in the multiplex PCR. Amplification of the CDR3 region of rearranged TCR beta genes was performed with a multiplex PCR assay on genomic DNA. The Illumina HiSeq System was used to sequence the amplified TCR beta libraries as 87-base-pair reads. Per the original workflow: In a later analysis, tens of millions of unique TCR beta chains were counted across the roughly 670 repertoires, and roughly 9.9 million of these chains were shared by at least two donors. Raw reads were error-corrected and collapsed into unique sequences with a nearest-neighbor algorithm that merged closely related sequences to remove PCR and sequencing errors. V, D and J gene segments were assigned by aligning CDR3 sequences to IMGT reference sequences. Each retained sequence needed at least a six-nucleotide match to both a V gene segment and a J gene segment. Rearrangements were classified as productive when the CDR3 lacked stop codons and remained in frame with V and J, and all other rearrangements were classified as non-productive. Following IMGT convention, CDR3 was defined as the stretch from the second conserved V-encoded cysteine to the conserved J-encoded phenylalanine. The earlier analysis of more than 450 of the donors excluded sequences that lacked an unambiguous match to a single V gene segment. An earlier analysis of over 450 of the donors classified V segments as functional when productive rearrangements were above 56.7% and as segregating when the standard deviation between donors was above 5%. A statistical classification framework was developed to diagnose cytomegalovirus status using the catalog of TCR beta chain sequences. A later analysis assigned V and J genes by comparing TCR nucleotide sequences with IMGT/GENE-DB human TR gene sequences. The TCRdist pipeline was used in a later analysis to assign CDR3 sequences and most-parsimonious VDJ recombination scenarios. In a later analysis, every TCR beta chain was defined by the combination of its CDR3 amino acid sequence and its V-gene family, and reads without a unique V-gene family were dropped. As a way to deal with suspected cross-contamination and a sequencing artifact, a later analysis dropped under 600 nucleotide sequences that were highly shared and had low generation probability. For each public chain, a later analysis derived a clonal expansion index from normalized ranks of inferred template counts within each repertoire. Generation probabilities in a later analysis came from a VDJ recombination model fitted to out-of-frame rearrangements, and those results were checked against IGoR. In a later analysis, TCR-TCR, TCR-HLA and TCR-CMV co-occurrence was scored with hypergeometric tests, and a repertoire-size bias correction was applied to TCR pairs. A later analysis estimated false discovery rates by permuting HLA or CMV assignments 20 times. In a later analysis, co-occurring TCRs were grouped using DBSCAN, with TCRdist sequence similarity added in when clustering inside HLA-allele-positive subsets. For co-occurrence clustering, repertoires with fewer than 30,000 or more than 120,000 public chains were excluded, along with about five repertoires with anomalous nucleotide sharing. Here the immuneACCESS table is served through TCRdb, limited to in-frame sequences with V and J called. Missing clones are a known gap in these copies; in checked studies unresolved V genes cover under half, and the rest lacks a known reason. The DNA was the basis for D and trimming; V, J and clone size are from that table. The sample table holds 120,000 to 150,000 clones, of which about 79% were seen once. The ten largest clones capture about 1.7% of the sample.

This sequence originates from a woman under 40 in good health and CMV-seronegative. This sequence uses TRBV27 and TRBJ2-3; 12 of the junction bases match TRBD2. Sequencing was carried out using PBMCs. The nucleotide sequence is TGTGCCAGCAGTCTTTATCTCCCGACTAGCGGGGGCGGCACAGATACGCAGTATTTT. This yields the protein CASSLYLPTSGGGTDTQYF.